This T cell receptor beta chain was identified in a study of blood T cells in healthy people across ages. Alongside a J-beta primer mix, a sample-barcoded 5' primer served in a second PCR lasting 7 to 11 cycles. TCRdb itself ran the 5' RACE reads through MiXCR, one entry per CDR3 protein. Of around 900,000 distinct CDR3 sequences listed, about 53% are singletons. This clonotype was detected only once. The CDR3 has 17 residues. V was cut by 3 bases and J by 0 bases, with 17 bases left in between. The sequencing input was blood. The clonotype was recovered from a woman aged 55-75 years in good health. The J gene is TRBJ1-1, the V gene TRBV12-3 or TRBV12-4; D is perhaps TRBD1 (5 bases). The CDR3 nucleotides are TGTGCCAGCAGTTTGAGGGTAGTACAGGCAGTGAACACTGAAGCTTTCTTT. Translated, it gives CASSLRVVQAVNTEAFF.